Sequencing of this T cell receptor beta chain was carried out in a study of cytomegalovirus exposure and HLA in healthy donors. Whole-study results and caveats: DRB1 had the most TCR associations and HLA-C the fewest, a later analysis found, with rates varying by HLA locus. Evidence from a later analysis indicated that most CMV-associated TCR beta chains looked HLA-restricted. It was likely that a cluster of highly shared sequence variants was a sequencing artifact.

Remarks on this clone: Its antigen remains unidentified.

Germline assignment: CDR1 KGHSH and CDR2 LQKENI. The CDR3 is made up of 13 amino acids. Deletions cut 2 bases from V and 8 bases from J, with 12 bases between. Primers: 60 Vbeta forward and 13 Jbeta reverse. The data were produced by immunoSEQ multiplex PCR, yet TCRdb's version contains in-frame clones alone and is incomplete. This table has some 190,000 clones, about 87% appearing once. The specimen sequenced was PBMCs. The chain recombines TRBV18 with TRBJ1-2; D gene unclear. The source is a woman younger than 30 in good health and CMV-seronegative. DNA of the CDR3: TGTGCCAGCTCACCAGTGGCAGGAAGGGGCTACACCTTC. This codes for CASSPVAGRGYTF.